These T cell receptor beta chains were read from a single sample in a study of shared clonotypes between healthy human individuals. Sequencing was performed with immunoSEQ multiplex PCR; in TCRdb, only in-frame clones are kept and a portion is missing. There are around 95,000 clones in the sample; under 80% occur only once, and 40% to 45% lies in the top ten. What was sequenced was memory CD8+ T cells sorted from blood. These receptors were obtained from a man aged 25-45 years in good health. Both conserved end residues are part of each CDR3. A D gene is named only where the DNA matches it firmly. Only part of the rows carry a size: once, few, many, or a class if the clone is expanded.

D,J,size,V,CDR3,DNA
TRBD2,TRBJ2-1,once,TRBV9,CASSVAGDYLNEQFF,TGTGCCAGCAGCGTAGCGGGGGACTACCTCAATGAGCAGTTCTTC
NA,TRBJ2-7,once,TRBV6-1,CASRGPTYEQYF,TGTGCCAGCAGGGGTCCTACCTACGAGCAGTACTTC
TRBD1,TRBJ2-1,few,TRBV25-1,CASSERHGQVVMGEQFF,TGTGCCAGCAGTGAGCGGCACGGACAGGTTGTAATGGGTGAGCAGTTCTTC
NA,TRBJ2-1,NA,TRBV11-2,CASSLVVGSSYNEQFF,TGTGCCAGCAGCTTAGTAGTGGGGAGCTCCTACAATGAGCAGTTCTTC
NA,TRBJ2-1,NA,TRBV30,CAWSGLAAIDEQFF,TGTGCCTGGAGTGGGCTAGCTGCAATCGATGAGCAGTTCTTC
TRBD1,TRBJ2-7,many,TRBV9,CASSGQGGSYEQYF,TGTGCCAGCAGCGGACAGGGGGGCTCCTACGAGCAGTACTTC
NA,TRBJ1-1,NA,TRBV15,CATSRAGTYLTEAFF,TGTGCCACCAGCAGAGCGGGGACCTATCTTACTGAAGCTTTCTTT
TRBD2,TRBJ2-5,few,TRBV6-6,CASSLPSGSLGETQYF,TGTGCCAGCAGTCTTCCTAGCGGGAGTCTTGGAGAGACCCAGTACTTC
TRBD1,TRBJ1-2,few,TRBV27,CASSVDRYYGYTF,TGTGCCAGCAGCGTGGACAGGTACTATGGCTACACCTTC
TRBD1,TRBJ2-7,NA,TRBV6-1,CASSASGTGLEQYF,TGTGCCAGCAGTGCCTCCGGGACAGGCCTAGAGCAGTACTTC
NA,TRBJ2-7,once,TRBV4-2,CASSPGVGRYEQYF,TGTGCCAGCAGCCCCGGGGTAGGGCGCTACGAGCAGTACTTC
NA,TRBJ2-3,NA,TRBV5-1,CASSNTDTQYF,TGCGCCAGCAGCAACACAGATACGCAGTATTTT
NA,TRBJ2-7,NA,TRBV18,CASSPSASRIYEQYF,TGTGCCAGCTCACCATCTGCGTCTCGCATCTACGAGCAGTACTTC
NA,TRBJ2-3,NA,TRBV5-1,CASSVDNGKADTQYF,TGCGCCAGCAGCGTGGACAACGGTAAGGCAGATACGCAGTATTTT
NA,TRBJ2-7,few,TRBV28,CASTFSPSYEQYF,TGTGCCAGCACCTTCTCCCCCTCCTACGAGCAGTACTTC
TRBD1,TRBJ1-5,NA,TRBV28,CASRGTGERARYQPQHF,TGTGCCAGCAGGGGGACAGGGGAGCGGGCGAGGTATCAGCCCCAGCATTTT
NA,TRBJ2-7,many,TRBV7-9,CASSWWPGAEQYF,TGTGCCAGCAGCTGGTGGCCAGGCGCCGAGCAGTACTTC
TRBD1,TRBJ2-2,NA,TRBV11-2,CASSLGGGLVTGELFF,TGTGCCAGCAGCTTAGGAGGGGGCCTGGTCACCGGGGAGCTGTTTTTT
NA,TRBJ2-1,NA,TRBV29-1,CSVETGSYSYNEQFF,TGCAGCGTTGAGACCGGGAGTTACTCCTACAATGAGCAGTTCTTC
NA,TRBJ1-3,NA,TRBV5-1,CASRKSLGSGNTIYF,TGCGCCAGCAGGAAAAGCCTGGGCTCTGGAAACACCATATATTTT
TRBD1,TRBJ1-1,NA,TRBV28,CASSLRGTGNTEAFF,TGTGCCAGCAGTCTACGAGGGACAGGGAACACTGAAGCTTTCTTT
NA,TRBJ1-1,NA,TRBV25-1,CASKTGNTEAFF,TGTGCCAGCAAGACGGGGAACACTGAAGCTTTCTTT
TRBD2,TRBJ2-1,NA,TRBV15,CATTGTSGRLRHNEQFF,TGTGCCACCACCGGGACTAGCGGGAGGTTAAGGCACAATGAGCAGTTCTTC
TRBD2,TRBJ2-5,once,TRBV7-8,CASSSRLAYPQETQYF,TGTGCCAGCAGCTCCAGACTAGCTTATCCTCAAGAGACCCAGTACTTC